Listed below are T cell receptor beta chains from one sample, sequenced in a study of chemoradiotherapy in HPV16-positive cancers. The method was immunoSEQ multiplex PCR; TCRdb's version includes in-frame clones alone and lacks a portion of them. The sample contains over 30,000 clones, 86% of which appear only once. Material: blood, obtained from a patient who underwent chemoradiotherapy. Receptor source: a human donor with HPV-associated anogenital cancer. CDR3s include the opening cysteine and the closing phenylalanine or tryptophan. Each record gives: J gene, clone size, D gene, V gene, CDR3 protein, CDR3 DNA. D genes are given only for firm matches. Not all rows give a size; the values are once, few, many and, for expanded clones, a class.

TRBJ2-3	-	-	TRBV7-2	CASSLVTGRPDTQYF	TGTGCCAGCAGCTTAGTAACCGGAAGACCAGATACGCAGTATTTT
TRBJ1-6	once	-	TRBV10-3	CAIRDGQLDNSPLHF	TGTGCCATCAGGGACGGACAGCTTGATAATTCACCCCTCCACTTT
TRBJ1-3	-	-	TRBV15	CATSLGPTSSGNTIYF	TGTGCCACCAGCCTGGGACCGACGTCCTCTGGAAACACCATATATTTT
TRBJ2-2	-	-	TRBV7-2	CASSLRRQLIMNTGELFF	TGTGCCAGCAGCTTAAGGAGGCAACTCATCATGAACACCGGGGAGCTGTTTTTT
TRBJ1-1	-	-	TRBV5-5	CASSETGSVTEAFF	TGTGCCAGCAGTGAAACAGGGTCGGTCACTGAAGCTTTCTTT
TRBJ2-7	-	TRBD1	TRBV5-1	CASSSGTGSYEQYF	TGCGCCAGCAGCTCCGGGACAGGATCCTACGAGCAGTACTTC
TRBJ1-2	-	TRBD1	TRBV18	CASVMTGGNGYTF	TGTGCCAGCGTGATGACAGGGGGAAATGGCTACACCTTC
TRBJ1-5	few	-	TRBV6-5	CASSYAIGIRPQHF	TGTGCCAGCAGTTACGCGATTGGAATACGCCCCCAGCATTTT
TRBJ1-1	-	-	TRBV5-1	CASSLDVNTEAFF	TGCGCCAGCAGCTTGGACGTGAACACTGAAGCTTTCTTT
TRBJ2-5	-	-	TRBV4-2	CASSPTLVNGKQTQYF	TGTGCCAGCAGCCCTACCCTCGTTAACGGAAAACAGACCCAGTACTTC
TRBJ2-2	-	TRBD2	TRBV5-5	CASSLAGTFTGELFF	TGTGCCAGCAGCTTAGCGGGGACGTTCACCGGGGAGCTGTTTTTT
TRBJ2-7	-	-	TRBV5-1	CASTRGDSAEQYF	TGCGCCAGCACTAGGGGCGACAGTGCTGAGCAGTACTTC
TRBJ2-2	-	-	TRBV5-4	CASSLGRGSGAGELFF	TGTGCCAGCAGCTTGGGGCGCGGGTCGGGGGCCGGGGAGCTGTTTTTT
TRBJ2-3	-	-	TRBV7-9	CASSFGQVSTDTQYF	TGTGCCAGCAGCTTCGGGCAGGTCAGCACAGATACGCAGTATTTT
TRBJ1-2	-	-	TRBV10-3	CAIGVGANYGYTF	TGTGCCATCGGGGTGGGAGCTAACTATGGCTACACCTTC
TRBJ1-5	-	TRBD1	TRBV27	CASSAGTGGLGNQPQHF	TGTGCCAGCAGTGCGGGGACAGGGGGGCTTGGCAATCAGCCCCAGCATTTT
TRBJ1-6	-	-	TRBV5-5	CASSLETGTPSHF	TGTGCCAGCAGCTTGGAAACCGGGACCCCCAGCCACTTT
TRBJ2-5	-	TRBD2	TRBV4-2	CASSQDGGSGGKETQYF	TGTGCCAGCAGCCAAGATGGAGGTAGCGGGGGAAAAGAGACCCAGTACTTC
TRBJ2-7	-	TRBD1	TRBV11-2	CASSQSLRQGELYEQYF	TGTGCCAGCAGCCAGAGCTTACGACAGGGGGAATTATACGAGCAGTACTTC
TRBJ2-3	-	-	TRBV11-3	CASSLRGDGTDTQYF	TGTGCCAGCAGCTTGAGGGGGGACGGTACAGATACGCAGTATTTT
TRBJ2-3	-	-	TRBV5-1	CASSFNTLGDTQYF	TGCGCCAGCAGCTTTAATACTCTGGGAGATACGCAGTATTTT
TRBJ2-7	-	-	TRBV10-1	CASSPPGIRAYEQYF	TGCGCCAGCAGTCCTCCAGGGATTAGAGCCTACGAGCAGTACTTC
TRBJ1-5	-	-	TRBV11-2	CASSLVEWQPQHF	TGTGCCAGCAGCTTAGTAGAGTGGCAGCCCCAGCATTTT
TRBJ2-3	-	-	TRBV7-8	CASSPDLGGIFTDTQYF	TGTGCCAGCAGCCCCGATCTTGGGGGCATATTCACAGATACGCAGTATTTT
TRBJ2-7	-	TRBD1	TRBV6-5	CASSWGTGSYEQYF	TGTGCCAGCAGTTGGGGGACAGGGTCCTACGAGCAGTACTTC
TRBJ2-2	-	TRBD1	TRBV7-3	CASSSDRSFTGELFF	TGTGCCAGCAGCTCGGACAGGTCCTTCACCGGGGAGCTGTTTTTT
TRBJ1-4	-	-	TRBV5-5	CASSSGPPGEKLFF	TGTGCCAGCAGCTCCGGCCCCCCGGGCGAAAAACTGTTTTTT
TRBJ2-7	-	-	TRBV6-5	CASSYSQHYEQYF	TGTGCCAGCAGTTACTCGCAACATTACGAGCAGTACTTC
TRBJ2-5	-	-	TRBV7-8	CASSLRLSQETQYF	TGTGCCAGCAGCTTACGTCTGAGCCAAGAGACCCAGTACTTC
TRBJ1-1	-	TRBD1	TRBV6-4	CASSPGQMNTEAFF	TGTGCCAGCAGCCCGGGACAGATGAACACTGAAGCTTTCTTT
TRBJ2-5	-	-	TRBV5-1	CASSLSPPQETQYF	TGCGCCAGCAGCTTGAGTCCCCCCCAAGAGACCCAGTACTTC
TRBJ1-2	-	-	TRBV19	CASSMWSGANYGYTF	TGTGCCAGTAGTATGTGGTCGGGGGCTAACTATGGCTACACCTTC
TRBJ1-3	-	TRBD1	TRBV9	CASSAGTGGNSGNTIYF	TGTGCCAGCAGCGCCGGGACAGGGGGAAATTCTGGAAACACCATATATTTT
TRBJ1-2	-	-	TRBV18	CASSPRGQAAVYGYTF	TGTGCCAGCTCACCACGAGGGCAGGCGGCAGTCTATGGCTACACCTTC
TRBJ2-2	-	-	TRBV2	CASNIRGTGELFF	TGTGCCAGCAATATCCGGGGCACCGGGGAGCTGTTTTTT
TRBJ1-2	-	TRBD1	TRBV7-8	CASSLVTSGTGSGYTF	TGTGCCAGCAGCTTAGTAACCTCCGGGACAGGGAGTGGCTACACCTTC
TRBJ1-6	-	-	TRBV10-3	CAISELQGNSPLHF	TGTGCCATCAGTGAGTTACAGGGCAATTCACCCCTCCACTTT
TRBJ2-5	-	-	TRBV19	CASRPLTGGTETQYF	TGTGCCAGTAGACCCCTCACAGGTGGGACTGAGACCCAGTACTTC
TRBJ2-5	-	-	TRBV5-6	CASSQGGAQAQETQYF	TGTGCCAGCAGCCAAGGGGGGGCGCAAGCCCAAGAGACCCAGTACTTC
TRBJ2-2	-	-	TRBV11-1	CASSLGPPNGELFF	TGTGCCAGCAGCTTGGGGCCCCCCAACGGGGAGCTGTTTTTT
TRBJ2-6	once	TRBD1	TRBV7-9	CASRGTGEYSGANVLTF	TGTGCCAGCAGGGGGACAGGGGAGTACTCTGGGGCCAACGTCCTGACTTTC
TRBJ1-2	-	TRBD1	TRBV7-3	CASSLTGGTENYGYTF	TGTGCCAGCAGCTTGACAGGGGGCACGGAGAACTATGGCTACACCTTC
TRBJ2-5	-	TRBD2	TRBV11-2	CASSGRGGHQETQYF	TGTGCCAGCAGCGGTCGGGGGGGGCACCAAGAGACCCAGTACTTC
TRBJ2-1	-	-	TRBV19	CASSLSTYNEQFF	TGTGCCAGTAGTTTATCCACTTACAATGAGCAGTTCTTC
TRBJ1-2	-	-	TRBV5-4	CASSVQGRRGYGYTF	TGTGCCAGCAGCGTTCAGGGTAGAAGGGGCTATGGCTACACCTTC
TRBJ2-2	-	TRBD1	TRBV19	CASQGVNGELFF	TGTGCCAGCCAGGGGGTAAACGGGGAGCTGTTTTTT
TRBJ1-3	-	-	TRBV18	CASSLDTFSGNTIYF	TGTGCCAGCTCACTAGACACCTTCTCTGGAAACACCATATATTTT
TRBJ2-5	-	TRBD1	TRBV9	CASSVLDRDETQYF	TGTGCCAGCAGCGTGCTCGACAGGGATGAGACCCAGTACTTC
TRBJ2-7	-	TRBD1	TRBV7-2	CASSQLSPLVGTGVGEQYF	TGTGCCAGCAGCCAGCTTAGCCCCCTAGTTGGAACAGGGGTTGGCGAGCAGTACTTC
TRBJ2-2	-	-	TRBV29-1	CSVEVGRTATGELFF	TGCAGCGTTGAAGTTGGAAGGACAGCCACCGGGGAGCTGTTTTTT
TRBJ1-6	once	TRBD1	TRBV19	CASSAGQVNSPLHF	TGTGCCAGTAGTGCGGGACAGGTGAATTCACCCCTCCACTTT
TRBJ2-1	-	-	TRBV4-2	CASSQEYWIRDSEQFF	TGTGCCAGCAGCCAAGAATATTGGATCAGAGACAGTGAGCAGTTCTTC
TRBJ1-3	-	TRBD1	TRBV5-1	CASSLAYGTGSSGNTIYF	TGCGCCAGCAGCTTGGCTTACGGGACAGGGAGCTCTGGAAACACCATATATTTT
TRBJ2-2	-	-	TRBV13	CASSPTGYTGELFF	TGTGCCAGCAGCCCTACAGGGTACACCGGGGAGCTGTTTTTT
TRBJ2-7	-	-	TRBV6-1	CASSEWSQGRVYEQYF	TGTGCCAGCAGTGAATGGTCCCAGGGGAGAGTCTACGAGCAGTACTTC
TRBJ1-5	-	-	TRBV27	CASRRTDSNQPQHF	TGTGCCAGCAGAAGGACAGATAGCAATCAGCCCCAGCATTTT
TRBJ2-7	-	-	TRBV11-3	CASSLSTGTPFSYEQYF	TGTGCCAGCAGCTTGTCCACCGGGACACCGTTCTCCTACGAGCAGTACTTC
TRBJ1-1	-	-	TRBV7-3	CASSFQGSTEAFF	TGTGCCAGCAGCTTTCAGGGGAGCACTGAAGCTTTCTTT
TRBJ2-7	once	TRBD1	TRBV4-3	CASSHGPGQGAQVEQYF	TGCGCCAGCAGCCATGGACCGGGACAGGGGGCGCAAGTCGAGCAGTACTTC
TRBJ1-6	few	TRBD1	TRBV18	CASSPQQGSNSPLHF	TGTGCCAGCTCACCTCAACAGGGGAGTAACTCACCCCTCCACTTT